This TCR beta chain is from a study of T cell clonality in common variable immunodeficiency. General study findings and limits: T cell subpopulation sequencing would be needed to explain CVID clonality.

The CDR3 is 17 amino acids. Germline CDR1 is SGHTA and CDR2 is FQGTGA. TCRdb's table, derived via immunoSEQ multiplex PCR, lists solely in-frame clones and lacks some. The table lists approximately 37,000 clones, with no singletons. Remarks on this clone: The target antigen is unknown. The read terminates 3 residues before the CDR3 end, so the remaining end is supplied by the germline J gene.

The V gene is TRBV7-3, the J gene TRBJ1-2; possibly TRBD1 for D (5 bases). Sequencing input: peripheral blood mononuclear cells. This clonotype was obtained from a person aged 18 to 70 in good health. This CDR3 reads CASSLVGLGSGNNDYTF. CDR3 DNA, as far as it was read: TGTGCCAGCAGCTTAGTGGGACTGGGTAGCGGGAACAATGAC.